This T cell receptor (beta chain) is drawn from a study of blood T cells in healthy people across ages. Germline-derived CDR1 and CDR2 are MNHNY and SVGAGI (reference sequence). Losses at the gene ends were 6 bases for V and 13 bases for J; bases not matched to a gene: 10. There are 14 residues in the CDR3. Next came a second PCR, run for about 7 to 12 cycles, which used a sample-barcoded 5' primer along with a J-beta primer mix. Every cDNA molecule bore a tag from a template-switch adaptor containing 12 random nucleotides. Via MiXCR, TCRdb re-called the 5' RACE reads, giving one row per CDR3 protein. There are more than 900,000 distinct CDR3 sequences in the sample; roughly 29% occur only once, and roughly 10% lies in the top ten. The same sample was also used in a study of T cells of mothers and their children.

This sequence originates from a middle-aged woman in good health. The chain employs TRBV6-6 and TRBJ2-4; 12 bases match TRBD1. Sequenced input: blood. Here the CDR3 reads CASRTGTGGNEQYF. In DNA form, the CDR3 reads TGTGCCAGCAGAACTGGGACAGGGGGCAATGAGCAGTACTTC.